The 5 T cell receptor beta chains listed next were all sequenced from one sample in a study of identical twins. TCRdb re-analysed the 5' RACE reads in MiXCR, keeping a single row per CDR3 protein. The profile shows just under 550,000 distinct CDR3 sequences, about 15% of them singletons. This sample was shared with a second study, whose subject was yellow fever vaccine responses in identical twins.

The source material was CD4+ T cells sorted from blood. The receptors stem from a woman aged 18-30 years in good health.

In this sample, this clonotype turned up a few times. The J gene is TRBJ2-2, the V gene TRBV3-1; D gene uncertain. This CDR3 is built from 14 residues. V was cut by 1 base and J by 4 bases, with 7 bases left in between. Per germline, CDR1 LGHDT and CDR2 YNNKEL (reference sequence). As DNA, the CDR3 is TGTGCCAGCAGCCAAGGGGTGGGCACCGGGGAGCTGTTTTTT. This gives the protein CASSQGVGTGELFF.

This rearrangement joins TRBV14 to TRBJ1-1; 7 bases map to TRBD1. This CDR3 has 13 amino acids. Germline CDR1 and CDR2: SGHDN and FVKESK. The ends lost 6 bases at V and 3 bases at J; junction bases unmatched: 4. The CDR3 here is CASSQTGYTEAFF. The CDR3, as DNA: TGTGCCAGCAGTCAGACAGGGTACACTGAAGCTTTCTTT.

The chain employs TRBV28 and TRBJ2-3, with D perhaps matching TRBD2 (5 bases). The V end lost 8 bases, the J end lost 0 bases, and 15 bases lay between the germline ends. CDR3 length equals 15 residues. Looked up from germline, CDR1 is MDHEN and CDR2 is SYDVKM. CDR3 coding DNA: TGTGCCAGCTTGGGGAGCGGAGCTAGCACAGATACGCAGTATTTT. Encoded protein: CASLGSGASTDTQYF.

This clonotype showed up just a few times. This chain uses TRBV5-1 with TRBJ2-2; D may correspond to TRBD1 or TRBD2 (5 bases each). The CDR3 is 14 amino acids. Per the germline V gene, CDR1 is SGHRS and CDR2 is YFSETQ. Trimming stripped 4 bases from V and 3 bases from J, with 10 bases between. The CDR3 nucleotides are TGCGCCAGCAGCCGTATGGGGGACACCGGGGAGCTGTTTTTT. This sequence encodes CASSRMGDTGELFF.

The rearrangement uses TRBV28 and TRBJ2-2; 7 bases fit TRBD1. CDR1 MDHEN and CDR2 SYDVKM come from the germline V gene. CDR3 size: 15 residues. Trimming cost V 5 bases and J 5 bases; bases outside gene matches: 8. CDR3 coding DNA: TGTGCCAGCAGTACGACAGGGACCGGAACCGGGGAGCTGTTTTTT. Amino acids: CASSTTGTGTGELFF.